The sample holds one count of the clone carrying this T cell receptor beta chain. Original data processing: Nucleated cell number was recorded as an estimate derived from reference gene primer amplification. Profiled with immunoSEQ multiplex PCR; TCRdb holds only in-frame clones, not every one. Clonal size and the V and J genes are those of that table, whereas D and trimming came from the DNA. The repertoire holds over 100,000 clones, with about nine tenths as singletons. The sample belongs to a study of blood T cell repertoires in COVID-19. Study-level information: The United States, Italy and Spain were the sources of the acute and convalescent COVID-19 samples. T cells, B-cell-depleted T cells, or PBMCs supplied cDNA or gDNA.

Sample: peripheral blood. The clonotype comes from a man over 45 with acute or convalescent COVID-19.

The CDR3 DNA reads TGCGCCAGCAGTTCCACAGGGTTAGATACGCAGTATTTT. The encoded protein is CASSSTGLDTQYF. The chain has TRBV5-1 and TRBJ2-3; the D gene is possibly TRBD1 (6 bases). Per germline, CDR1 SGHRS and CDR2 YFSETQ. V was cut by 5 bases and J by 5 bases, with 12 bases left in between. The CDR3 is 13 residues long. The variable domain in full, with the rest retrieved from reference TRBV5-1 and TRBJ2-3, is KAGVTQTPRYLIKTRGQQVTLSCSPISGHRSVSWYQQTPGQGLQFLFEYFSETQRNKGNFPGRFSGRQFSNSRSEMNVSTLELGDSALYLCASSSTGLDTQYFGPGTRLTVL.